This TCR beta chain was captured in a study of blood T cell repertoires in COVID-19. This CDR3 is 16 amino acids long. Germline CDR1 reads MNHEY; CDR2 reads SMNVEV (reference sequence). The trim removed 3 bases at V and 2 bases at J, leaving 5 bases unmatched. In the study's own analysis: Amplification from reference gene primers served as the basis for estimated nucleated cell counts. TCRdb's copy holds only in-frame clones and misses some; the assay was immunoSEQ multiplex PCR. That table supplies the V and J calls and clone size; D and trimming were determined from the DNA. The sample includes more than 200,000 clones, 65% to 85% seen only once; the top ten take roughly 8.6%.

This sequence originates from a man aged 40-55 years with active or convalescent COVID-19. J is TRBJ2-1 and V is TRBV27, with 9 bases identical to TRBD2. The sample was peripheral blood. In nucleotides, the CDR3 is TGTGCCAGCAGTTTCAGGGCTAGCGGGACCTACAATGAGCAGTTCTTC. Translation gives CASSFRASGTYNEQFF.